This is a list of T cell receptor beta chains from one sample in a study of blood T cells in healthy people across ages. TCRdb re-analysed the 5' RACE reads in MiXCR, keeping a single row per CDR3 protein. Among about 1 million distinct CDR3 sequences listed, under 55% were seen once. The sample consisted of blood. All receptors derive from a woman aged 55-69 years in good health. Both conserved end residues are part of each CDR3. Fields, in order: V gene, D gene, clone size, J gene, CDR3 DNA, CDR3 protein. D genes are given only for firm matches. The size entry is marked missing in some rows and otherwise reads once, few, many or a size class.

>TRBV20-1|TRBD2|once|TRBJ2-3
TGCAGTGCGACGGGGGGTTTAGGAGCGGGAGGGCCAAAATTAGATACGCAGTATTTT
CSATGGLGAGGPKLDTQYF
>TRBV20-1|TRBD2|NA|TRBJ2-1
TGCAGTACTAGAGGGGCGGGAGGCGCCCTATACAATGAGCGGTTCTTC
CSTRGAGGALYNERFF
>TRBV2|NA|few|TRBJ2-5
TGTGCCAGCAGTGGAGAGACAGCTCGAGAGACCCAGTACTTC
CASSGETARETQYF
>TRBV20-1|NA|NA|TRBJ2-5
TGCAGTGTTCCACGGCAGATTCAAGAGACCCAGTACTTC
CSVPRQIQETQYF
>TRBV13|TRBD2|NA|TRBJ2-5
TGTGCCAGCGGGACTAGCGGGAGTAGGAATGAGCAGTACTTC
CASGTSGSRNEQYF
>TRBV5-1|NA|NA|TRBJ1-4
TGCGCCAGCAGCTTCGGGGGGGCAATCGAAAAACTGTTTTTT
CASSFGGAIEKLFF
>TRBV5-1|TRBD2|few|TRBJ2-3
TGCGCCAGCAGCCCGGGACTAGCGGGAAGAGGCACAGATACGCAGTATTTT
CASSPGLAGRGTDTQYF
>TRBV11-2|TRBD1|NA|TRBJ1-5
TGTGCCAGCAGCCGGGACAGGGCTGATCAGCCCCAGCATTTT
CASSRDRADQPQHF
>TRBV6-1|TRBD2|NA|TRBJ2-5
TGTGCCAGCAGTTCGGCTAGCGGGGGGAGCAATGAGCAGTACTTC
CASSSASGGSNEQYF
>TRBV2|NA|few|TRBJ1-1
TGTGCCAGCCGTCGGCCGAACACTGAAGCTTTCTTT
CASRRPNTEAFF
>TRBV7-2|NA|few|TRBJ1-2
TGTGCCAGCAGCTTAGCGGGGTTTGGCTACACCTTC
CASSLAGFGYTF
>TRBV7-9|NA|NA|TRBJ2-3
TGTGCCAGCAGCCCCCTGGGGGGAATGGTAGATACGCAGTATTTT
CASSPLGGMVDTQYF
>TRBV9|NA|few|TRBJ2-1
TGTGCCAGCAGCGTAGAGGAAGGTGAGCAGTTCTTC
CASSVEEGEQFF
>TRBV27|TRBD1|few|TRBJ2-7
TGTGCCAGCAGTACCCCAATCCGGGACAGGGGGCGCGAGCAGTACTTC
CASSTPIRDRGREQYF
>TRBV4-2|TRBD2|NA|TRBJ2-2
TGTGCCAGCAGCATTCGGGGGACTAGCTTCACCGGGGAGCTGTTTTTT
CASSIRGTSFTGELFF
>TRBV2|NA|NA|TRBJ1-1
TGTGCCAGCAGTAATGGGCCTCGTGGGGAAGCTTTCTTT
CASSNGPRGEAFF
>TRBV12-3/TRBV12-4|TRBD2|once|TRBJ2-1
TGTGCCAGCAGTCACCTTAGCGGGAGCTCCTACAATGAGCAGTTCTTC
CASSHLSGSSYNEQFF
>TRBV5-5|TRBD1|few|TRBJ1-2
TGTGCCAGCAGCTTGGGACAGGGAGCTAACTATGGCTACACCTTC
CASSLGQGANYGYTF
>TRBV27|NA|NA|TRBJ2-7
TGTGCCAGCAGTTTATCGGGACGCTGCCCTCACGAGCAGTACTTC
CASSLSGRCPHEQYF
>TRBV27|TRBD1|NA|TRBJ2-7
TGTGCCAGCAGTGGACGGGACAGGGGCTACGAGCAGTACTTC
CASSGRDRGYEQYF
>TRBV5-1|NA|NA|TRBJ1-4
TGCGCCAGCAGCGCGGGGGGGGTTAATGAAAAACTGTTTTTT
CASSAGGVNEKLFF
>TRBV5-1|NA|NA|TRBJ2-5
TGCGCCAGCAGCATTGGAAGTAGCGGAGCCCAAGAGACCCAGTACTTC
CASSIGSSGAQETQYF
>TRBV2|NA|NA|TRBJ1-6
TGTGCCCGGCATCCCCCCGGACGGGGATCACCCCTCCACTTT
CARHPPGRGSPLHF
>TRBV4-1|TRBD1|NA|TRBJ1-4
TGCGCCAGCAGCCAACCTGTCGGGGGGACAGGGGGCTGGAAACTGTTTTTT
CASSQPVGGTGGWKLFF
>TRBV6-5|NA|NA|TRBJ2-1
TGTGCCAGCAGTGGGACCCCCAACAATGAGCAGTTCTTC
CASSGTPNNEQFF
>TRBV14|NA|NA|TRBJ2-1
TGTGCCAGCAGCCAGATACAGGGAGCCTCCTACAATGAGCAGTTCTTC
CASSQIQGASYNEQFF
>TRBV6-6|TRBD1|NA|TRBJ2-7
TGTGCCAGCAGTTACCACACCGGGACAGCCTCCTACGAGCAGTACTTC
CASSYHTGTASYEQYF
>TRBV19|TRBD2|once|TRBJ2-1
TGTGCCAGTAGATTACTAGCGGGAGGAGGTGAGCAGTTCTTC
CASRLLAGGGEQFF
>TRBV11-3|NA|NA|TRBJ2-1
TGTGCCAGCAGTGTAGCGACGTCCTACAATGAGCAGTTCTTC
CASSVATSYNEQFF
>TRBV10-2|NA|NA|TRBJ2-4
TGCGCCAGCAGTGACCTGCAGATCTCAGGGGACATTCAGTACTTC
CASSDLQISGDIQYF
>TRBV5-1|TRBD2|few|TRBJ2-1
TGCGCCAGCAGCTTGGGCGAGAGTAGCGGGAGGGACTCCAATGAGCAGTTCTTC
CASSLGESSGRDSNEQFF
>TRBV12-3/TRBV12-4|NA|few|TRBJ2-3
TGTGCCAGCAGTTTTACAAGGAGTAGTCGAGATACGCAGTATTTT
CASSFTRSSRDTQYF
>TRBV20-1|TRBD1|few|TRBJ2-4
TGCAGTGCTAGAACAGGGGACAAAAACATTCAGTACTTC
CSARTGDKNIQYF
>TRBV2|NA|NA|TRBJ2-1
TGTGCCAGCAGTGAGAGGGCGGTAATTCCATACACTGAGCAGTTCTTC
CASSERAVIPYTEQFF
>TRBV4-1|TRBD1|few|TRBJ2-5
TGCGCCAGCAGCCAAGATCGGGACAGGGGAGAGACCCAGTACTTC
CASSQDRDRGETQYF
>TRBV20-1|NA|NA|TRBJ1-1
TGCAGTGCTAGTCGGCAGTCTCTGAACACTGAAGCTTTCTTT
CSASRQSLNTEAFF
>TRBV29-1|NA|many|TRBJ1-4
TGCAGCGTTGAAGACGAGCAGGGAGGGCGAGAAAAACTGTTTTTT
CSVEDEQGGREKLFF
>TRBV28|NA|medium-sized|TRBJ2-7
TGTGCCAGCAGTTCTACCCGAAAGGGACCCAGCTACGAGCAGTACTTC
CASSSTRKGPSYEQYF
>TRBV15|NA|few|TRBJ2-1
TGTGCCACCAGCCCCAATCGCAGGGGAGCGGGACGAAATGAGCAGTTCTTC
CATSPNRRGAGRNEQFF
>TRBV6-5|NA|NA|TRBJ1-2
TGTGCCAGCAGTTACAACCTCCGAACAAATAACTATGGCTACACCTTC
CASSYNLRTNNYGYTF
>TRBV5-1|TRBD2|NA|TRBJ2-2
TGCGCCAGCAGCTTGGTAGCGGGAGCGAACGGGGAGCTGTTTTTT
CASSLVAGANGELFF
>TRBV11-2|TRBD2|NA|TRBJ2-7
TGTGCCAGCAGCTTCCGGGCGGGGGTATTTTCCTACGAGCAGTACTTC
CASSFRAGVFSYEQYF
>TRBV6-1|NA|few|TRBJ1-5
TGTGCCAGCAGTGACGCCACAGGGACCCCTAGCAATCAGCCCCAGCATTTT
CASSDATGTPSNQPQHF
>TRBV11-2|NA|NA|TRBJ2-7
TGTGCCAGCAGCTCTTGGGACACCAGCTCCTACGAGCAGTACTTC
CASSSWDTSSYEQYF
>TRBV20-1|TRBD1|few|TRBJ2-7
TGCAGTGCTCAAAAACCACAGGGGGCCCACGAGCAGTACTTC
CSAQKPQGAHEQYF
>TRBV14|TRBD2|NA|TRBJ2-7
TGTGCCAGCAGCCAAATAAAACTAGCGGGAGGGCCTGAGCAGTACTTC
CASSQIKLAGGPEQYF
>TRBV29-1|TRBD2|few|TRBJ2-3
TGCAGCGTTGGGACTAGCGGGAGTCGGGGCACAGATACGCAGTATTTT
CSVGTSGSRGTDTQYF
>TRBV11-2|NA|NA|TRBJ1-1
TGTGCCAGCAGCTTTCTAACAAAATCCCCTGAAGCTTTCTTT
CASSFLTKSPEAFF
>TRBV19|NA|NA|TRBJ2-7
TGTGCCAGTAGTATGATTGCTCAAGAGCAGTACTTC
CASSMIAQEQYF
>TRBV6-1|NA|NA|TRBJ2-7
TGTGCCAGCAGTGAAGCCACAATCCTAACCTACGAGCAGTACTTC
CASSEATILTYEQYF